The 5 T cell receptor beta chains below come from one sample, sequenced in a study of CD4+ T cells in melanoma. Sequenced by immunoSEQ multiplex PCR; TCRdb stores in-frame clones only, minus some. Of over 100,000 clones listed, about nine tenths were seen once; the top ten hold 3% to 4%. The sample was peripheral blood. The receptors originated from a human donor with melanoma.

This chain connects TRBV19 to TRBJ2-3; TRBD2 matches at 7 bases. Germline CDR1 LNHDA, CDR2 SQIVND (reference sequence). The CDR3 totals 14 residues. Trimming cost V 7 bases and J 4 bases; bases outside gene matches: 8. The CDR3 reads CASISGRASDTQYF. The CDR3 DNA sequence: TGTGCCAGTATTAGTGGGAGGGCCTCAGATACGCAGTATTTT.

The V and J genes are TRBV10-2 and TRBJ2-3, with 10 bases aligning to TRBD2. CDR1 and CDR2 from the germline V gene are WSHSY and SAAADI. V gave up 3 bases and J gave up 4 bases; unmatched junction bases: 13. This CDR3 is 18 amino acids long. CDR3 DNA sequence: TGCGCCAGCAGTGACTGGTGGACTAGCGGCATAAAGGCAGATACGCAGTATTTT. This translates into CASSDWWTSGIKADTQYF.

The rearrangement joins TRBV4-3 to TRBJ1-5, with a weak D call TRBD1 (5 bases). V was trimmed by 0 bases and J by 4 bases, leaving 10 bases between them. The CDR3 extends over 15 amino acids. Germline loops: CDR1 LGHNA, CDR2 YSLEER. The CDR3 region is CASSQDRERNQPQHF. The CDR3 coding sequence is TGCGCCAGCAGCCAAGACAGGGAGAGGAATCAGCCCCAGCATTTT.

This sequence joins TRBV18 and TRBJ2-1, with 7 bases matching TRBD1. This CDR3 comprises 14 residues. J was trimmed by 5 bases and V by 3 bases; bases with no gene match: 4. Germline V gives CDR1 KGHSH, CDR2 LQKENI. CDR3 bases: TGTGCCAGCTCACCCGGGACAGCACACAATGAGCAGTTCTTC. It yields the protein CASSPGTAHNEQFF. The whole variable domain, remainder taken from reference TRBV18 and TRBJ2-1, is NAGVMQNPRHLVRRRGQEARLRCSPMKGHSHVYWYRQLPEEGLKFMVYLQKENIIDESGMPKERFSAEFPKEGPSILRIQQVVRGDSAAYFCASSPGTAHNEQFFGPGTRLTVL.

The genes are TRBV5-6 and TRBJ2-1; TRBD2 matches at 13 bases. The ends lost 4 bases at V and 6 bases at J; junction bases unmatched: 7. In germline, CDR1 is SGHDT, CDR2 YYEEEE. The CDR3 is 16 amino acids. Here the CDR3 DNA reads TGTGCCAGCAGCCCCCGGTGGACTAGCGGGAGCAATGAGCAGTTCTTC. Its protein product is CASSPRWTSGSNEQFF.